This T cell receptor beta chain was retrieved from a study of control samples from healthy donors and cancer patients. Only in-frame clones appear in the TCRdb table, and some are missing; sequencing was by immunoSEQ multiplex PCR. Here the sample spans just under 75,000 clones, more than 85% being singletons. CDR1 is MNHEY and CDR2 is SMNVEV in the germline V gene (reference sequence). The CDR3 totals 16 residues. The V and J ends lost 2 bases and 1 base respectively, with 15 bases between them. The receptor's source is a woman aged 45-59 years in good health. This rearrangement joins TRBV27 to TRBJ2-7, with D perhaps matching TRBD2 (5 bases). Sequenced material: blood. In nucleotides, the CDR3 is TGTGCCAGCAGTTTACTTTTTTCGGGATCATCCTACGAGCAGTACTTC. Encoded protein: CASSLLFSGSSYEQYF.